A selection of T cell receptor beta chains follows, all from one sample in a study of blood T cells in healthy people across ages. TCRdb passed the 5' RACE reads through MiXCR, listing each CDR3 protein once. The sample shows over 1,500,000 distinct CDR3 sequences, about two fifths of them seen only once. Sequencing was carried out using blood. The receptors were sampled from a human donor in good health. The CDR3 runs from the conserved cysteine through the conserved F or W. The D gene is left open where the match is weak. Size is omitted from some rows. Given values are once, few, many or a class for expanded clones.

clone size	CDR3 length	V gene	D gene	J gene	CDR3 DNA	CDR3 protein
.	14	TRBV6-4	.	TRBJ2-2	TGTGCCAGCCGGAGGGGGCCGAACACCGGGGAGCTGTTTTTT	CASRRGPNTGELFF
.	13	TRBV20-1	.	TRBJ2-3	TGCAGTGCTATTAGCGGGTTCAGGGGTACGCAGTATTTT	CSAISGFRGTQYF
once	16	TRBV12-3/TRBV12-4	.	TRBJ2-1	TGTGCCAGCAGTTTTAGTTATGGTCTTCTGGGCAATGAGCAGTTCTTC	CASSFSYGLLGNEQFF
.	15	TRBV20-1	.	TRBJ1-1	TGCAGTGCTAGACCGGACACACAAATGAACACTGAAGCTTTCTTT	CSARPDTQMNTEAFF
many	16	TRBV20-1	TRBD2	TRBJ2-1	TGCAGTGTCCCCACAGGTTGGACTAGCGGGGGAAATGAGCAGTTCTTC	CSVPTGWTSGGNEQFF
.	17	TRBV4-1	.	TRBJ2-3	TGCGCCAGCAGCCAAACTTCTAGCGTCGGAACGGCAGATACGCAGTATTTT	CASSQTSSVGTADTQYF
.	14	TRBV7-4	.	TRBJ1-5	TGTGCCAGCAGCTTAGGTCGCTGCCAGGAGCCCCAGCATTTT	CASSLGRCQEPQHF
few	14	TRBV4-3	TRBD1	TRBJ2-7	TGCGCCAGCAGCCCGGGACAGAGTACCTACGAGCAGTACTTC	CASSPGQSTYEQYF
.	17	TRBV4-3	TRBD2	TRBJ2-2	TGCGCCAGCAGCCAAGGCCCTAGCGGGGGGTTCAGCGGGGAGCTGTTTTTT	CASSQGPSGGFSGELFF
.	15	TRBV3-1	TRBD2	TRBJ2-1	TGTGCCAGCACCCCGGGACTAGCGGGATCAAATGAGCAGTTCTTC	CASTPGLAGSNEQFF
.	13	TRBV6-6	.	TRBJ1-5	TGTGCCAGCAGCCACAGGGGCAATCAGCCCCAGCATTTT	CASSHRGNQPQHF
.	15	TRBV12-3/TRBV12-4	.	TRBJ2-5	TGTGCCAGCAGTTTAGGACTCTCTTCGGGAGAGACCCAGTACTTC	CASSLGLSSGETQYF
.	15	TRBV28	TRBD1	TRBJ2-4	TGTGCCAGCAGTTTTATTAGGACAGGAGAAAACATTCAGTACTTC	CASSFIRTGENIQYF
.	19	TRBV7-9	TRBD2	TRBJ2-5	TGTGCCAGCAGCGGACGGGGGGGCATTCTTCCGGAGTTACAAGAGACCCAGTACTTC	CASSGRGGILPELQETQYF
few	14	TRBV25-1	.	TRBJ1-2	TGTGCCAGCAGTGAATATTTCCAGACCTATGGCTACACCTTC	CASSEYFQTYGYTF
.	17	TRBV15	.	TRBJ2-1	TGTGCCACCAGCAGTACCCTTAGGAGAGGGGCCTACAATGAGCAGTTCTTC	CATSSTLRRGAYNEQFF
once	17	TRBV7-9	.	TRBJ2-3	TGTGCCAGCAGCTTAGGGAATCAAGTAGGGGCGAGGGACACGCAGTATTTT	CASSLGNQVGARDTQYF
few	15	TRBV6-1	.	TRBJ2-1	TGTGCCAGCAGTGGGGGGGCGAGCTCCTACAATGAGCAGTTCTTC	CASSGGASSYNEQFF
.	14	TRBV7-2	TRBD1	TRBJ2-4	TGTGCCACCACACCCGGGACAGCCAGAAACATTCAGTACTTC	CATTPGTARNIQYF
.	19	TRBV29-1	TRBD2	TRBJ2-3	TGCAGCGTTGAAGATCACTCCCTAGTCTGGGGGGGGTATACAGATACGCAGTATTTT	CSVEDHSLVWGGYTDTQYF
.	13	TRBV4-1	.	TRBJ1-2	TGCGCCAGCAGCCAAGGGGCCCGGGGTGGCTACACCTTC	CASSQGARGGYTF
few	17	TRBV9	TRBD1	TRBJ2-3	TGTGCCAGCAGCGCCGGGACAGGGGGCTTTAGGGCAGATACGCAGTATTTT	CASSAGTGGFRADTQYF
.	14	TRBV5-6	.	TRBJ2-7	TGTGCCAGCAGCGCCGGGACTGAAACCTACGAGCAGTACTTC	CASSAGTETYEQYF
few	13	TRBV29-1	TRBD1	TRBJ2-1	TGCAGCGTTGAAAGGGGGCAAAGGGATGAGCAGTTCTTC	CSVERGQRDEQFF
.	13	TRBV10-3	TRBD1	TRBJ1-4	TGTGCCACCTGGACAGGGGAGGAAGAAAAACTGTTTTTT	CATWTGEEEKLFF
.	14	TRBV5-5	TRBD1	TRBJ2-3	TGTGCCAGCAGCTTGGGACAGGGGCCCCTTACGCAGTATTTT	CASSLGQGPLTQYF
.	14	TRBV9	TRBD1	TRBJ2-1	TGTGCCAGCACCGGGGGACAGGGGGCCCCGGAGCAGTTCTTC	CASTGGQGAPEQFF
.	16	TRBV7-8	TRBD1	TRBJ2-3	TGTGCCAGCGGCTCTGGGGGGACAGGGGGGGGCGATACGCAGTATTTT	CASGSGGTGGGDTQYF
.	18	TRBV7-2	TRBD2	TRBJ2-1	TGTGCCAGCAGCTTAACGGGACTAGCGGGGGACTTATACAATGAGCAGTTCTTC	CASSLTGLAGDLYNEQFF
few	16	TRBV4-3	TRBD1	TRBJ2-4	TGCGCCAGCAGCCAAGATGCCGGACAGGGACGAAACATTCAGTACTTC	CASSQDAGQGRNIQYF
few	13	TRBV5-1	.	TRBJ1-1	TGCGCCAGCACGGGTGTTCGGGACACTGAAGCTTTCTTT	CASTGVRDTEAFF
.	16	TRBV4-3	TRBD1	TRBJ2-7	TGCGCCAGCAGCCAAGATTTGGCAGGGGGTTCCTACGAGCAGTACTTC	CASSQDLAGGSYEQYF
many	15	TRBV13	TRBD1	TRBJ2-3	TGTGCCAGCAGCTTAGCAGACAGGGAGAGAGGTACGCAGTATTTT	CASSLADRERGTQYF
.	17	TRBV20-1	TRBD2	TRBJ2-3	TGCAGTGCTAGAGCGGGACTAGCGGGAGGGCGAGCAGATACGCAGTATTTT	CSARAGLAGGRADTQYF
.	16	TRBV12-3/TRBV12-4	.	TRBJ2-7	TGTGCCAGCAGACATCTCAGGGGGGAAGGGGTCTATGAGCAGTACTTC	CASRHLRGEGVYEQYF
few	15	TRBV25-1	.	TRBJ2-4	TGTGCCAGCAGTGATATTGGGGGATCCAAAAACATTCAGTACTTC	CASSDIGGSKNIQYF
.	10	TRBV6-5	.	TRBJ1-2	TGTGCCAGCATCTACTATGGCTACACCTTC	CASIYYGYTF
.	14	TRBV12-3/TRBV12-4	.	TRBJ1-6	TGTGCCAGCAGTTTAGAGGGGCTAATTTCACCCCTCCACTTT	CASSLEGLISPLHF
.	15	TRBV7-2	.	TRBJ2-5	TGTGCCAGCAGCTTGTCAGGGGTGAGAGAGGAGACCCAGTACTTC	CASSLSGVREETQYF
.	19	TRBV11-2	TRBD2	TRBJ2-3	TGTGCCAGCAGCAGATTTAGGGGTACTAGCGGGGGGAGCACAGATACGCAGTATTTT	CASSRFRGTSGGSTDTQYF
.	15	TRBV6-5	.	TRBJ1-1	TGTGCCAGCAGTTACCCCGCAGGCAGGAACACTGAAGCTTTCTTT	CASSYPAGRNTEAFF